This TCR beta chain appears in the sequencing data of a study of T cell repertoires in cytomegalovirus infection. This clonotype occurred many times. TCRdb recomputed calls from the reads with MiXCR, one row per CDR3 protein. The sample has hundreds of thousands of distinct CDR3 sequences, 31% seen once; the top ten hold roughly an eighth. This CDR3 is 14 amino acids long. Germline trimming cut 5 bases from V and 9 bases from J; bases unmatched to any gene: 9. The germline gives CDR1 DFQATT, CDR2 SNEGSKA (reference sequence). The clonotype comes from a human donor in good health (CMV status not recorded). Some clones in this sample may be carry-over from other donors' samples. The sequencing sample was made of PBMCs. This chain uses TRBV20-1 with TRBJ1-6; 8 bases fit TRBD1. The CDR3 DNA reads as TGCAGTGCTTTGACAGGGGTGAGGGCTTCACCCCTCCACTTT. Translation: CSALTGVRASPLHF.